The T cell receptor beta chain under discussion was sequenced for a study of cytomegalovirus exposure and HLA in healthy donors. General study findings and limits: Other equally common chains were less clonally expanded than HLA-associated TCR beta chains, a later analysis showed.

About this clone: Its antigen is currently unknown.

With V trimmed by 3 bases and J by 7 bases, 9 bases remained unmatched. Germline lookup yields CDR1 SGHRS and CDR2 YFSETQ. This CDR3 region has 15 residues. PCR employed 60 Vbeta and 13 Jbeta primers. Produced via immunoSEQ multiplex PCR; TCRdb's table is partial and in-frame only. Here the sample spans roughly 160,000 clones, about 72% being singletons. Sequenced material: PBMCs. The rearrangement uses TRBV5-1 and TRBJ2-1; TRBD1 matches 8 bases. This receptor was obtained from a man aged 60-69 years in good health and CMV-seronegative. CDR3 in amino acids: CASSSGQGTLNEQFF. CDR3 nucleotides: TGCGCCAGCAGCTCCGGACAGGGTACATTGAATGAGCAGTTCTTC.